This section outlines one T cell receptor (beta chain) sequence together with its context. What it binds is unknown. This CDR3 is also generated by other DNA sequences in the sample. The CDR3 extends over 11 amino acids. V lost 4 bases to trimming and J lost 4 bases, with 7 bases between them. Germline CDR1 reads SQVTM; CDR2 reads ANQGSEA. Treatment meaning: oral pan-JAK inhibitor, 5-10 mg twice daily. These data come from a study of CD8+ T cells in alopecia areata. Study-level information: The duration of tofacitinib was 6 to 18 months, with 6 months off drug afterward.

Study-level results: Among the top 100, expanded CD8+ clones, as well as scalp clonality, were significantly decreased by tofacitinib.

RNA was isolated and reverse transcribed to cDNA, the sequencing template. The protocol was immunoSEQ multiplex PCR, while the TCRdb copy is restricted to in-frame clones and leaves out a portion. The sample carries approximately 180,000 clones, 53% recorded once. The clonotype originates from a human donor with alopecia areata. Material: CD8+ T cells sorted from blood, obtained at week 24, from a patient treated with tofacitinib. This chain connects TRBV29-1 to TRBJ1-1; D is perhaps TRBD1 (5 bases). The CDR3 loop reads CSVVRGTEAFF. DNA of the CDR3: TGCAGCGTTGTAAGGGGCACTGAAGCTTTCTTT.